This TCR beta chain appears in the sequencing data of a study of blood T cell repertoires in COVID-19. Study-level information: Some COVID-19 samples were acute and others convalescent; all came from the United States, Italy and Spain.

The CDR3 extends over 15 amino acids. Germline lookup yields CDR1 SGHRS and CDR2 YFSETQ. Between the trimmed V and J ends, which lost 0 bases and 2 bases, there was a span of 6 bases. Profiled with immunoSEQ multiplex PCR; TCRdb holds only in-frame clones, not every one. The sample contains 70,000 or so clones, about four fifths of which appear only once. This sequence joins TRBV5-1 and TRBJ2-6; no reliable D call. Sequenced sample: peripheral blood. This clonotype was obtained from a human donor in a cohort sampled during active COVID-19. CDR3 DNA: TGCGCCAGCAGCTTGGGAGGTGCTGGGGCCAACGTCCTGACTTTC. It encodes CASSLGGAGANVLTF.